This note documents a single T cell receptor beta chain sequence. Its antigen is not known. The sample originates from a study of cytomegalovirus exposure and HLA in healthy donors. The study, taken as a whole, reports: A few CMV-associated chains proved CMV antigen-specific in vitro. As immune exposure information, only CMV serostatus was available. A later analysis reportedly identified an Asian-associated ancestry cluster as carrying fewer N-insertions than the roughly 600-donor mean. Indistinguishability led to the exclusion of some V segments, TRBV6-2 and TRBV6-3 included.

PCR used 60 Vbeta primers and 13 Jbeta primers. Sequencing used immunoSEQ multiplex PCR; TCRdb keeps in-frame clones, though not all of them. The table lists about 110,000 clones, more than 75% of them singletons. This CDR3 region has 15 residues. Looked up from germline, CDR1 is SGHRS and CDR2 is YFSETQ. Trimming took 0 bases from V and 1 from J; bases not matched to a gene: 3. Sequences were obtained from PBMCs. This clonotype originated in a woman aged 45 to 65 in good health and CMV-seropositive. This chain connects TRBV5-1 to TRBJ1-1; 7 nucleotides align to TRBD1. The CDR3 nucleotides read TGCGCCAGCAGCTTGGTACAGGGGTGGAACACTGAAGCTTTCTTT. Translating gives CASSLVQGWNTEAFF.